This TCR beta chain was retrieved from a study of T cell responses to AZD1222 COVID-19 vaccine. Study information: Researchers grouped second doses given at about 4 or about 12 weeks into one pool.

Study conclusions and caveats: At study baseline, merely five or six AZD1222 recipients were seropositive.

Remarks on this clone: Its antigen is currently unknown.

Per germline, CDR1 SGHAT and CDR2 FQNNGV. V shed 5 bases and J 9 bases; nucleotides not matched to a gene: 11. The CDR3 loop spans 15 amino acids. This table comes from immunoSEQ multiplex PCR, and its TCRdb copy is limited to in-frame clones, with some not included. The table has around 130,000 clones, approximately 86% seen once; the top ten hold 12%. The V call is TRBV11-2, the J call TRBJ2-3; TRBD2 aligns across 10 bases. Sequenced material: peripheral blood, taken on day 0 of AZD1222 vaccination. The origin of this receptor is an adult in good health. In DNA form, the CDR3 reads TGTGCCAGCAGCGGTAGCAGACCTAGCGGGGGAACGCAGTATTTT. It codes for CASSGSRPSGGTQYF.